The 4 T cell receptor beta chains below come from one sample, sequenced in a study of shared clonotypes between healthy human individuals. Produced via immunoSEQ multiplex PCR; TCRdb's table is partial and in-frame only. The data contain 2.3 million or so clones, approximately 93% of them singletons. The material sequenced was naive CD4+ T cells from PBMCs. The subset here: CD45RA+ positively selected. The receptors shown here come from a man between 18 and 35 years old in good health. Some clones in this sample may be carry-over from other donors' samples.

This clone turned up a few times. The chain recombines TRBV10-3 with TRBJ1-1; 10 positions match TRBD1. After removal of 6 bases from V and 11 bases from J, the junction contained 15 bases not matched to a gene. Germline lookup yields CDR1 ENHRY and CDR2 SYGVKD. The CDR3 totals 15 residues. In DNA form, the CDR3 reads TGTGCCATCAGCGGCGGAGGCCGACAGGGGGCTGCGGCTTTCTTT. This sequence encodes CAISGGGRQGAAAFF.

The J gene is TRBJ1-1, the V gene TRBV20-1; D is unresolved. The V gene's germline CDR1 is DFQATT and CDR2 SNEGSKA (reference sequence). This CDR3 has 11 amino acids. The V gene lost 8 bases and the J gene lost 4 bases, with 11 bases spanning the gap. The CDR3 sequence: CSNRVGTEAFF. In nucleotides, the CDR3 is TGCAGTAACCGAGTGGGCACTGAAGCTTTCTTT.

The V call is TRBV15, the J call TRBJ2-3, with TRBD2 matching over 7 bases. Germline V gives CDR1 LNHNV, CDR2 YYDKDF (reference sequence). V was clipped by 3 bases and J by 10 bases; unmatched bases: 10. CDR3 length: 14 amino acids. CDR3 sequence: CATSRGAGNSPQYF. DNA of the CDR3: TGTGCCACCAGCAGGGGAGCGGGGAACTCCCCGCAGTATTTT. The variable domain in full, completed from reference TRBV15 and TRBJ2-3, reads DAMVIQNPRYQVTQFGKPVTLSCSQTLNHNVMYWYQQKSSQAPKLLFHYYDKDFNNEADTPDNFQSRRPNTSFCFLDIRSPGLGDTAMYLCATSRGAGNSPQYFGPGTRLTVL.

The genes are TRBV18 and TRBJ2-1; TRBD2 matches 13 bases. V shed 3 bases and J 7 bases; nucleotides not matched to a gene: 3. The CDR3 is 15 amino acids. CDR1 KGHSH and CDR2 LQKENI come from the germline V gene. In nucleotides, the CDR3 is TGTGCCAGCTCACCGACTAGCGGGAGGTGGAATGAGCAGTTCTTC. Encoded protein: CASSPTSGRWNEQFF.